The source of this T cell receptor beta chain is a study of cytomegalovirus exposure and HLA in healthy donors. PCR was performed using 60 Vbeta and 13 Jbeta primers. The method was immunoSEQ multiplex PCR; TCRdb's version includes in-frame clones alone and lacks a portion of them. The sample carries under 70,000 clones, roughly 79% recorded once. The table lists this clone with a few counts. Material: PBMCs. The sequence derives from a man over 45 in good health and CMV-seronegative.

CDR3 nucleotide sequence: TGTGCCATCAGTGTCTCGACAGGCTCCTACGAGCAGTACTTC. Protein product: CAISVSTGSYEQYF. This chain connects TRBV10-3 to TRBJ2-7, with D possibly matching TRBD1 (6 bases). The V gene's germline CDR1 is ENHRY and CDR2 SYGVKD. This CDR3 is 14 amino acids long. V lost 4 bases and J lost 0, with 10 bases in between.